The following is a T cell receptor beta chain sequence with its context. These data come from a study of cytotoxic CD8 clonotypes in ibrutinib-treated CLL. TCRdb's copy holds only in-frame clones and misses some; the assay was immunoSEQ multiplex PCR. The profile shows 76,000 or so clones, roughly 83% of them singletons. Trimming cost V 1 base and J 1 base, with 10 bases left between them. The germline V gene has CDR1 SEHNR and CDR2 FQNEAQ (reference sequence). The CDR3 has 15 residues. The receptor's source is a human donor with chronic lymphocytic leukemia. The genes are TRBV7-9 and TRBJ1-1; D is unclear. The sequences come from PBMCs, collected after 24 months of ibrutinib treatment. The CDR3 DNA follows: TGTGCCAGCAGCTTAGTATCTGGGTGGAACACTGAAGCTTTCTTT. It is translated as CASSLVSGWNTEAFF. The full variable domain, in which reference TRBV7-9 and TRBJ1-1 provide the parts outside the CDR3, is DTGVSQNPRHKITKRGQNVTFRCDPISEHNRLYWYRQTLGQGPEFLTYFQNEAQLEKSRLLSDRFSAERPKGSFSTLEIQRTEQGDSAMYLCASSLVSGWNTEAFFGQGTRLTVV.